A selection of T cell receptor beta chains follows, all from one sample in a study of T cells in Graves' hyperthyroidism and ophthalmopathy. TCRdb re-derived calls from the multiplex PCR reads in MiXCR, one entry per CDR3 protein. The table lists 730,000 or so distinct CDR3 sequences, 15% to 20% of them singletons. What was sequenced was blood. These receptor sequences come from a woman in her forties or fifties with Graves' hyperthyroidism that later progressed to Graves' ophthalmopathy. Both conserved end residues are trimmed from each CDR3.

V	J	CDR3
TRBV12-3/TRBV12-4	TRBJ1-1	ASTRVQPNTEAF
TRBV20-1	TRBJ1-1	SARDWGTEAF
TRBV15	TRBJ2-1	ATSTTTSGSYNEQF
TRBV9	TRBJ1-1	ASSVDSGGMAF
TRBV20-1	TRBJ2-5	SGARFRTSIETQY
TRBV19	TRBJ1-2	ASSSRGQGAPTSLYGYT
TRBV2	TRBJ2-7	ASSEFVRGNEQY
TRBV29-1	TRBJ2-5	SVNSMDTETQY
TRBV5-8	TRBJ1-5	ASSLQGAHQPQH
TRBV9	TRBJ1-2	ASSVDGDSPLWYYGYT
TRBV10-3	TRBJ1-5	AISEPNRGHQPQH
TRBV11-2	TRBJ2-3	ASSLGHGVDTQY
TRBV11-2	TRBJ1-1	ASSMGGAPGSTEAF
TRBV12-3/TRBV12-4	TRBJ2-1	ASSLLGLSYNEQF
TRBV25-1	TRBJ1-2	ASSAPGRIGYT
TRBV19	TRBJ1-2	ASIPTTGYSEYT
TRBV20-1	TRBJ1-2	SARALQGLTVYGYT
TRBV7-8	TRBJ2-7	ASSLSWDREQY
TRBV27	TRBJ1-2	ASSLFSLPNYGYT
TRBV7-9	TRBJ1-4	ASSFVTGINEKLF
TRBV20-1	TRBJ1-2	SAIRTAAVYGYT
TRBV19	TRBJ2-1	ASSKAGTRYNEQF
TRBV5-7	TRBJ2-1	ASSLPGGGISHDEQF
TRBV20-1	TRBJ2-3	SASHSDTQY
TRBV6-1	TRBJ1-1	ASSEGPGMNTEAF
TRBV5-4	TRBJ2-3	ASSPRGRGGADTQY
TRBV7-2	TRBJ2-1	ASSLGRLAGVDEQF
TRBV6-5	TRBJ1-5	ASSYGGNNQPQH
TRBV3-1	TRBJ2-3	ASSQDRGIHNTQY
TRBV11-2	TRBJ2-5	ASSPDRGVYQTQY
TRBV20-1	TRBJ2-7	SASGRGFSSYEQY
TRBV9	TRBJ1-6	ASSARDYRQSPLH
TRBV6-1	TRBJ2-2	ATQTPFANTGELF
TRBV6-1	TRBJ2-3	ASQRTDTQY
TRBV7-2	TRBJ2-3	ASSFSSGGRGTDTQY
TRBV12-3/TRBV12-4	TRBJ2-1	ASSSILAGGLSSNEQF
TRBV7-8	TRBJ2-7	ASRLSRTGAEQY
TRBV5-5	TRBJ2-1	ASSAGTGNNEQF
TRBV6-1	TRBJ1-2	ASSELRTGGRYGYT
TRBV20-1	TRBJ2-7	SARDAGGSYEQY
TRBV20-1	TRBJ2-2	SARGVSGDSTGELF